The present T cell receptor (beta chain) was sequenced within a study of neurological immune-mediated disorders (dated by TCRdb to about 2019). Study-wide context: Of the roughly 34 multiple sclerosis patients, about 31 had relapsing-remitting MS and 3 had secondary progressive MS. The cohort was made up of approximately 65 subjects, consisting of around 14 HAM/TSP patients, 34 multiple sclerosis patients and 20 healthy controls. Longitudinal samples, technical triplicates and paired sorted CD4+ and CD8+ T-cell subsets, alongside PBMC samples, were included among the approximately 110 TCR-beta libraries. Using UMI-based sequencing, the study compared peripheral blood TCR-beta repertoires from patients with HTLV-I-associated myelopathy (HAM/TSP), patients with multiple sclerosis, and healthy controls. Findings and caveats that apply to the study as a whole: Repertoires from 18 of 34 MS patients were grouped by phylogenetic analysis into a cluster of related CDR3 sequences, suggesting a possible repertoire-level signature. Across subjects, expanded clones never shared an identical CDR3 amino acid sequence, which suggests that the TCR-beta repertoires in every group were private. No association of the MS cluster with clinical or MRI features was observed, and the need for larger cohorts was stated by the authors. TCR clonal expansion was greatest in HAM/TSP patients and smallest in MS patients, who ranked below even healthy controls.

This clonotype showed up many times. Its antigen is still unknown. Per-nucleotide qualities are absent, and no much larger clonotype sits a single base away. For unsorted PBMC libraries, 2 million PBMCs were used after storage in RNAlater at -80 degrees C until RNA extraction. The multiple sclerosis patients were enrolled in a US clinical protocol that evaluated disease progression with magnetic resonance imaging. Peripheral blood was subjected to Ficoll-Hypaque density gradient centrifugation to isolate PBMCs, which were then cryopreserved in liquid nitrogen. cDNA was synthesized by template-switch 5'RACE using a primer with a 10-nucleotide random unique molecular identifier that tagged each TCR transcript. Over 160 million TCR-beta sequences, covering 15-18 subjects, were produced in each sequencing run. The RNeasy kit was used for extraction of total RNA. Using the KAPA Real-time Library Amplification kit, TCR-beta VDJ regions were amplified with primers for the TCR constant region and the 5'RACE anchor. Sample indexes and Illumina adaptors were added in a first PCR, after which library yield was increased in a second PCR. After purification with Ampure beads, the TCR product of roughly 650 bp was size-selected on a 2% E-gel SizeSelection system. Before pooling, library quality was checked on a Bioanalyzer, concentration was measured with Qubit, and libraries were quantified with the Kapa Library Quantification kit. An Illumina HiSeq 2500 was used to sequence the libraries paired-end at 2 x 150 bp. To increase sequence diversity, roughly 23-30% phiX was spiked into each library pool. On the study's bioinformatics: Quality-filtered reads were processed with the UMI-based MiGEC pipeline, and over 90% of raw TCR sequences were removed by the MiGEC pipeline during error correction. VDJ genes were aligned to IMGT germline references, and each clonotype was defined by a unique CDR3 amino acid sequence together with V-J genes. Clonal expansion, Shannon diversity and CDR3 relatedness were evaluated with VDJtools (CalcPairwiseDistances, ClusterSamples), while phylogenetic trees were built in CLCbio workbench. Using coefficient-of-variation modelling across technical triplicates, the study counted a clone as expanded if it had at least 8 unique UMIs. TCRdb ran its own pipeline on the public reads, namely fastp trimming at Q25 and MiXCR clone calling, and kept in-frame beta chains. Every distinct CDR3 protein forms one entry, paired with its most common genes and DNA. These V and J calls originate from TCRdb's pipeline instead of the authors' own analysis. The sample profile shows 35,000 to 50,000 distinct CDR3 sequences; roughly 2.5% of them were found once. The ten most abundant clones make up approximately 2.4% of the sample.

At the junction V is shortened by 8 bases and J by 1 base, with 8 bases in between. From a lookup of the germline V gene (reference sequence), CDR1 and CDR2 are MNHEY and SMNVEV. The CDR3 measures 13 amino acids from cysteine to phenylalanine. The sequence is cut down to CDR3 DNA, 39 bases in frame from base 1. The sequence derives from a man aged 50 to 59 with multiple sclerosis. The rearranged chain carries TRBV27 and TRBJ2-2; no D segment can be confidently identified. Sequenced material: PBMCs. CDR3 loop: CASGGVNTGELFF. The DNA sequence is as follows: TGTGCCAGCGGTGGGGTGAACACCGGGGAGCTGTTTTTT.